The 15 T cell receptor beta chains in this list originate from one sample, sequenced in a study of T cells in tuberculosis listed by TCRdb under 2018. Receptor amplification or capture employed the immunoSEQ multiplex PCR assay. In TCRdb, the immuneACCESS table is reduced to in-frame sequences with V and J assigned. These tables do not hold every clone; where another copy was compared, an unresolved V gene accounts for under half, and the others remain unexplained. The sample table contains more than 35,000 clones; only one count was recorded for roughly 95% of them. Around 7.5% of the sample is held by the ten biggest clonotypes. Sequencing was carried out using PBMCs. The source of these receptors is a donor under 30 with latent tuberculosis or without tuberculosis infection.

The V call is TRBV4-2, the J call TRBJ2-7, with 8 bases identical to TRBD2. The length of the CDR3 is 16 residues. V trimming: 1 base; J trimming: 7 bases; junction bases outside the gene matches: 12. Germline lookup yields CDR1 LGHNA and CDR2 YNFKEQ. CDR3 DNA sequence: TGTGCCAGCAGCCAAGCCCCCGGACTAGCTCCGCGGGAGCAGTACTTC. Residues: CASSQAPGLAPREQYF.

V usage is TRBV10-3 and J usage is TRBJ2-7, with 7 bases matching TRBD2. The CDR3 sequence is 16 residues long. CDR1 ENHRY and CDR2 SYGVKD come from the germline V gene. The V segment lost 5 bases and the J segment 4 bases; nucleotides outside the gene matches: 14. The CDR3 protein is CAISTQGGIGMYEQYF. The CDR3 bases are TGTGCCATCAGTACGCAGGGAGGGATCGGTATGTACGAGCAGTACTTC.

The V call is TRBV5-4, the J call TRBJ2-2, with 13 bases identical to TRBD2. Germline trimming cut 2 bases from V and 3 bases from J; bases unmatched to any gene: 7. CDR1 and CDR2 from the germline V gene are SGHNT and YYREEE (reference sequence). The CDR3 consists of 18 residues. CDR3 nucleotides: TGTGCCAGCAGCTTACTAGCGGGAGGGCTTCGGGACACCGGGGAGCTGTTTTTT. The encoded protein is CASSLLAGGLRDTGELFF.

The chain combines TRBV7-6 with TRBJ1-5, with 7 positions matching TRBD1. V shed 1 base and J 7 bases; nucleotides not matched to a gene: 7. Germline CDR1 and CDR2: SGHVS and FNYEAQ. The CDR3 length is 15 residues. The CDR3 bases are TGTGCCAGCAGCTTAGGAGTAACAGGGGAGCAGCCCCAGCATTTT. It yields the protein CASSLGVTGEQPQHF.

The chain has TRBV5-6 and TRBJ2-3; the match to TRBD2 covers 10 bases. V lost 4 bases, J lost 1 base, and 15 bases stayed unmatched. The germline CDR1 and CDR2 sequences are SGHDT and YYEEEE. The CDR3 contains 19 residues. CDR3 in amino acids: CASSGGLASPSWGTDTQYF. The CDR3 nucleotides are TGTGCCAGCAGCGGGGGACTAGCGTCGCCATCCTGGGGCACAGATACGCAGTATTTT.

This clone was detected only a few times. V gene TRBV2 combines with J gene TRBJ1-1; no firm D call. The V and J ends lost 6 bases and 6 bases respectively, with 14 bases between them. This CDR3 has 13 amino acids. Germline values: CDR1 SNHLY, CDR2 FYNNEI. CDR3 protein: CASSLDPRAEAFF. The CDR3 nucleotides read TGTGCCAGCAGCTTAGACCCTCGGGCTGAAGCTTTCTTT.

The rearrangement links TRBV18 to TRBJ1-1; D call uncertain. V was cut by 2 bases and J by 3 bases, with 7 bases left in between. The CDR3 has 13 amino acids. Germline CDR1 is KGHSH and CDR2 is LQKENI. CDR3 bases: TGTGCCAGCTCACCAAGGGAGGACACTGAAGCTTTCTTT. Amino acids: CASSPREDTEAFF.

V usage is TRBV7-6 and J usage is TRBJ2-7, with D maybe TRBD1 (6 bases). The CDR3 is 11 residues long. V was trimmed by 4 bases and J by 7 bases, leaving 8 bases between them. Germline loops: CDR1 SGHVS, CDR2 FNYEAQ. The CDR3 reads CASSSGQEQYF. In DNA form, the CDR3 reads TGTGCCAGCAGCTCCGGACAGGAGCAGTACTTC.

V and J are TRBV30 and TRBJ1-4; no firm D call. The CDR3 runs 13 residues. Trimming cost V 7 bases and J 0 bases, with 9 bases left between them. Germline V gene lookup returns CDR1 GTSNPN and CDR2 SVGIG (reference sequence). CDR3 bases: TGTGCCTCGCACAGATCAACTAATGAAAAACTGTTTTTT. Residues: CASHRSTNEKLFF.

The chain employs TRBV7-8 and TRBJ1-2, with D uncertain. The CDR3 consists of 14 residues. Trimming left V 5 bases short and J 4 bases short, with 14 bases between. Germline V CDR1 and CDR2: SGHVS, FQNEAQ. In nucleotides, the CDR3 is TGTGCCAGCAGCCCTAGAGCGGCATCCTATGGCTACACCTTC. Translated, it gives CASSPRAASYGYTF. Based on the CDR3 plus reference TRBV7-8 and TRBJ1-2, the full variable domain is GAGVSQSPRYKVAKRGQDVALRCDPISGHVSLFWYQQALGQGPEFLTYFQNEAQLDKSGLPSDRFFAERPEGSVSTLKIQRTQQEDSAVYLCASSPRAASYGYTFGSGTRLTVV.

The V call is TRBV2, the J call TRBJ2-1; perhaps TRBD2 as D (6 bases). Germline V lookup: CDR1 SNHLY, CDR2 FYNNEI. The CDR3 sequence is 14 residues long. With 7 bases removed from V and 8 bases from J, the gap between germline ends came to 18 bases. CDR3 amino acids: CASIPGLHLDEQFF. The DNA for the CDR3 is TGTGCCAGCATTCCGGGACTCCATTTAGATGAGCAGTTCTTC.

J is TRBJ2-3 and V is TRBV11-2; 9 positions match TRBD2. V gave up 1 base and J gave up 6 bases; unmatched junction bases: 8. Germline V gene sequence: CDR1 SGHAT, CDR2 FQNNGV. This CDR3 contains 16 residues. CDR3 DNA sequence: TGTGCCAGCAGCTTAGTTGAGCGGGGGGCCGTTGATACGCAGTATTTT. Amino acids: CASSLVERGAVDTQYF.

The chain joins TRBV6-5 to TRBJ1-5, with TRBD1 as a possible D gene (5 bases). Germline V gives CDR1 MNHEY, CDR2 SVGAGI. V dropped 6 bases and J dropped 4 bases, with 16 bases sitting between them. This CDR3 has 15 residues. The CDR3 nucleotides are TGTGCCAGCAGCCCTACGGGGGGTTCTAATCAGCCCCAGCATTTT. Its protein product is CASSPTGGSNQPQHF.

This chain joins TRBV11-2 and TRBJ2-2, with no clear D. Germline values: CDR1 SGHAT, CDR2 FQNNGV. The CDR3 has 11 amino acids. Trimming shortened V by 5 bases and J by 7 bases, and 5 bases separated the two germline ends. The CDR3 region is CASSPLGELFF. CDR3 sequence (DNA): TGTGCCAGCAGCCCCCTCGGGGAGCTGTTTTTT.

This clone showed up just once. V and J are TRBV19 and TRBJ2-1, with a possible D match to TRBD1 (6 bases). The CDR3 sequence is 12 residues long. With 3 bases removed from V and 15 bases from J, the gap between germline ends came to 15 bases. In germline, CDR1 is LNHDA, CDR2 SQIVND (reference sequence). CDR3 DNA: TGTGCCAGTAGTATTCTGGCAGGGGTTACGTTCTTC. Its translation: CASSILAGVTFF.